The clone carrying this TCR beta chain was seen a handful of times. The study assigned cohorts using participant-reported clinical history. The data are from a study of blood T cell repertoires in COVID-19. Whole-study context: Material from acute and convalescent COVID-19 was sourced from the United States, Italy and Spain.

The germline V gene has CDR1 KGHSH and CDR2 LQKENI. The CDR3 runs 16 residues. J lost 1 base, V lost 5 bases, and 6 bases had no gene match. The table came from immunoSEQ multiplex PCR; TCRdb's copy has only in-frame clones and leaves some out. Of 280,000 or so clones listed, 87% are singletons. Specimen: PBMCs or T cells enriched from blood (not recorded which). This chain joins TRBV18 and TRBJ2-5, with 11 bases identical to TRBD2. The source of this sequence is a woman aged 40 to 50 who had recovered from COVID-19. The CDR3 is CASSTLAGGFQETQYF. DNA of the CDR3: TGTGCCAGCTCAACGCTAGCGGGAGGCTTCCAAGAGACCCAGTACTTC.